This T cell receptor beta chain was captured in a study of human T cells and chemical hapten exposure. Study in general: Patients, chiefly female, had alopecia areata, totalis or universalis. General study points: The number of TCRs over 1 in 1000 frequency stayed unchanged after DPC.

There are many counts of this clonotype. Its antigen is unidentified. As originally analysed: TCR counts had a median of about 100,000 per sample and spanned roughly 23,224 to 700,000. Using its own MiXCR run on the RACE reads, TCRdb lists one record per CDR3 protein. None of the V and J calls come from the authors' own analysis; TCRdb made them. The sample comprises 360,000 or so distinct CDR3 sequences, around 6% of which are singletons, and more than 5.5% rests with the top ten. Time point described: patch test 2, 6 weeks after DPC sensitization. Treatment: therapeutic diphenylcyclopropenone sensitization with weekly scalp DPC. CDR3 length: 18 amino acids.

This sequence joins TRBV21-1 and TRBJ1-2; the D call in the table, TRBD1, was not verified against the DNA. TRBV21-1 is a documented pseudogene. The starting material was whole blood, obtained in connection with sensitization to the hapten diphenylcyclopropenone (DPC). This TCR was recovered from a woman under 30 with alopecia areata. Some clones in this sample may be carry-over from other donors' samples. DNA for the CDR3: TGTGCCAGCACCCTCTCACCCGGGACAGGGGGCCAGGCCGGTGGCTACACCTTC. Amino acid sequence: CASTLSPGTGGQAGGYTF.